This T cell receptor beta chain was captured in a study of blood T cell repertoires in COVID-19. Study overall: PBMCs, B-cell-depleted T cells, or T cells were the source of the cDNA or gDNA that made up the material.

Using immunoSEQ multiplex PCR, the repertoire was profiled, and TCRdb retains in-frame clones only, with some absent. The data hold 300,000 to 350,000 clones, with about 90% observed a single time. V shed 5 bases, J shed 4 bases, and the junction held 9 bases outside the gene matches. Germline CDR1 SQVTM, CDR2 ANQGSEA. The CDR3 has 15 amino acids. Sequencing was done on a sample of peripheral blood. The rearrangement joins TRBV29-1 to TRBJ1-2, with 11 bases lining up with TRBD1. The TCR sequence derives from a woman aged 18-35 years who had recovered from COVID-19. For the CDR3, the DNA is TGCAGCGTTTACCTACCGGGACAGGGGGGCTATGGCTACACCTTC. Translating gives CSVYLPGQGGYGYTF.